The 5 T cell receptor beta chains presented below share a single source sample, sequenced in a study of cytomegalovirus exposure and HLA in healthy donors. The PCR ran on 60 Vbeta and 13 Jbeta primers. Generated by immunoSEQ multiplex PCR, the TCRdb table keeps only in-frame clones and is missing some. The data hold some 140,000 clones, with around 77% observed a single time. What was sequenced was PBMCs. The origin of the receptors is a man aged 30 to 45 in good health and CMV-seronegative.

Comments on this clone: Other DNA sequences in the sample encode the same CDR3. This chain uses TRBV2 with TRBJ1-5, with D tentatively TRBD1 (5 bases). The germline V gene has CDR1 SNHLY and CDR2 FYNNEI. The CDR3 runs 14 residues. Trimming took 3 bases from V and 7 from J, leaving 13 bases between them. Here the CDR3 DNA reads TGTGCCAGCAGTGAGCAGGGACTGGGGCAGCCCCAGCATTTT. Its translation: CASSEQGLGQPQHF.

V usage is TRBV9 and J usage is TRBJ1-6; D possibly corresponds to TRBD1 (6 bases). The CDR3 loop spans 17 amino acids. V lost 0 bases to trimming and J lost 7 bases, with 17 bases between them. CDR1 is SGDLS and CDR2 is YYNGEE in the germline V gene. Here the CDR3 reads CASSVADGTIRNSPLHF. CDR3 DNA sequence: TGTGCCAGCAGCGTAGCCGACGGGACAATAAGAAATTCACCCCTCCACTTT.

Worth noting for this clone: One end of the junction fails to match germline, which may point to a read error. Other DNA sequences from this sample encode an identical CDR3 as well. The chain employs TRBV5-6 and TRBJ2-3; TRBD2 aligns across 13 bases. Looked up from germline, CDR1 is SGHDT and CDR2 is YYEEEE. This CDR3 has 16 residues. The CDR3 reads CASSSGLAGVTDTQYF. For the CDR3, the DNA is TGTGCCAGTAGCTCTGGACTAGCGGGAGTGACAGATACGCAGTATTTT. Complete variable domain (other parts from reference TRBV5-6 and TRBJ2-3): DAGVTQSPTHLIKTRGQQVTLRCSPKSGHDTVSWYQQALGQGPQFIFQYYEEEERQRGNFPDRFSGHQFPNYSSELNVNALLLGDSALYLCASSSGLAGVTDTQYFGPGTRLTVL.

The chain combines TRBV4-1 with TRBJ2-7; possible D gene TRBD1, 5 bases. CDR1 and CDR2 (germline): MGHRA, YSYEKL. The CDR3 contains 14 residues. Between the trimmed V and J ends, which lost 4 bases and 5 bases, there was a span of 15 bases. The CDR3 DNA is TGCGCCAGCAGCCCGCGGCAGGGTAACGACGAGCAGTACTTC. Translating gives CASSPRQGNDEQYF.

This chain links TRBV6-5 with TRBJ2-7; perhaps TRBD2 as D (6 bases). V dropped 6 bases and J dropped 2 bases, with 14 bases sitting between them. Germline V gene sequence: CDR1 MNHEY, CDR2 SVGAGI. The CDR3 length is 14 residues. CDR3: CASRLTSIPYEQYF. The CDR3 region has the DNA TGTGCCAGCAGGCTGACTAGTATCCCCTACGAGCAGTACTTC.